The entry that follows covers one TCR beta chain sequence. The protocol was immunoSEQ multiplex PCR, while the TCRdb copy is restricted to in-frame clones and leaves out a portion. The sample holds around 300,000 clones, over 85% seen once. The germline V gene encodes CDR1 LNHDA and CDR2 SQIVND (reference sequence). The CDR3 extends over 16 amino acids. V was pared by 3 bases and J by 4 bases, with 9 bases of the junction left unmatched. This sample stems from a study of blood T cell repertoires in COVID-19. The clonotype comes from a woman in her 30s who had recovered from COVID-19. Sequences were obtained from PBMCs or T cells enriched from blood (not recorded which). The rearrangement uses TRBV19 and TRBJ2-7; 10 nucleotides match TRBD2. The CDR3 protein is CASSMQLAGTLYEQYF. The CDR3 bases are TGTGCCAGTAGTATGCAACTAGCGGGGACCCTATACGAGCAGTACTTC.